This TCR beta chain was retrieved from a study of T cells after yellow fever vaccination. The length of the CDR3 is 13 residues. V dropped 0 bases and J dropped 7 bases, with 7 bases sitting between them. Germline CDR1 and CDR2: SGHAT and FQNNGV. TCRdb processed the 5' RACE reads anew with MiXCR; each CDR3 protein has one entry. This table has a few hundred thousand distinct CDR3 sequences, around 20% appearing once. The table lists this clonotype with a few counts. The sequences come from PBMCs, collected before the yellow fever booster vaccination. This chain links TRBV11-2 with TRBJ1-5, with D unresolved. The sequence was collected from a young man who received the YFV17D yellow fever vaccine. CDR3 amino acids: CASSLDWRQPQHF. DNA of the CDR3: TGTGCCAGCAGCTTAGATTGGCGGCAGCCCCAGCATTTT.